Listed below are T cell receptor beta chains from one sample, sequenced in a study of T cells in Graves' hyperthyroidism and ophthalmopathy. Using its own MiXCR run on the multiplex PCR reads, TCRdb lists one record per CDR3 protein. The table records more than 550,000 distinct CDR3 sequences, under 20% of them present only once. The material sequenced was blood. The receptors derive from a woman aged 45-65 years with Graves' hyperthyroidism that later progressed to Graves' ophthalmopathy. Each CDR3 is given with its conserved first and last residue. A D gene is named only where the DNA matches it firmly.

V	J	D	CDR3
TRBV29-1	TRBJ1-1	-	CSVEVVAATEAFF
TRBV6-2/TRBV6-3	TRBJ2-1	-	CASSYSTSGYEQFF
TRBV14	TRBJ1-1	TRBD1	CASSQGLAAGGLNTEAFF
TRBV12-3/TRBV12-4	TRBJ1-1	-	CASSRESRPGHTEAFF
TRBV5-4	TRBJ1-2	-	CASSLNTNYGYTF
TRBV30	TRBJ1-1	TRBD1	CAWSADRDGAFF
TRBV3-1	TRBJ2-3	TRBD2	CASSRRGGSTDTQYF
TRBV27	TRBJ1-1	TRBD1	CASSFRQGWNTEAFF
TRBV6-2/TRBV6-3	TRBJ1-2	-	CASRLSLGFGYTF
TRBV29-1	TRBJ1-2	-	CSVLGFNYGYTF
TRBV9	TRBJ1-6	-	CASSVDPNSPLHF
TRBV6-5	TRBJ1-2	-	CASSSRVTGYTF
TRBV6-1	TRBJ1-2	-	CASRPEGHGYTF
TRBV6-1	TRBJ1-6	-	CASSYGSNSPLHF
TRBV5-1	TRBJ2-2	TRBD1	CASRPGTVNTGELFF
TRBV18	TRBJ1-6	TRBD1	CASSPLTGGYNSPLHF
TRBV10-3	TRBJ1-1	-	CAISESKVRRGNTEAFF